This TCR beta chain was sequenced during a study of neurological immune-mediated disorders. MiXCR, applied by TCRdb to the 5' RACE reads, yields one record per CDR3 protein. The table has some 16,000 distinct CDR3 sequences, roughly 14% seen once. Germline CDR1 is LGHDT and CDR2 is YNNKEL (reference sequence). Trimming shortened V by 1 base and J by 6 bases, and 13 bases separated the two germline ends. This CDR3 is 16 amino acids long. At least ten counts were recorded for this clonotype. Stored at -80 C, 2 million PBMCs were the source of the unsorted libraries. The V and J genes are TRBV3-1 and TRBJ1-6, with D maybe TRBD1 (6 bases). This TCR was recovered from a man aged 60 to 75 with HTLV-1-associated myelopathy (HAM/TSP). The sequenced sample consisted of PBMCs. CDR3 bases: TGTGCCAGCAGCCAAGCGACGGGAGGGGGTAATTCACCCCTCCACTTT. Amino acids: CASSQATGGGNSPLHF. Combining the CDR3 with reference TRBV3-1 and TRBJ1-6 gives the whole variable domain DTAVSQTPKYLVTQMGNDKSIKCEQNLGHDTMYWYKQDSKKFLKIMFSYNNKELIINETVPNRFSPKSPDKAHLNLHINSLELGDSAVYFCASSQATGGGNSPLHFGNGTRLTVT.